One and the same sample provided the 12 T cell receptor beta chains below, sequenced in a study of OX40 agonist ivuxolimab in advanced cancers. Profiling relied on immunoSEQ multiplex PCR, and the TCRdb table lists in-frame clones only, not all of them. The sample yields over 45,000 clones, 60% to 85% seen once. The sample in question was CD4+ or CD8+ T cells sorted from blood, obtained in a trial of the OX40 agonist ivuxolimab. All receptors derive from an adult with an advanced solid tumor such as melanoma, head and neck, liver or kidney cancer.

The chain recombines TRBV5-6 with TRBJ2-2, with D unresolved. Germline V gene lookup returns CDR1 SGHDT and CDR2 YYEEEE. Trimming took 5 bases from V and 4 from J, leaving 9 bases between them. There are 13 residues in the CDR3. CDR3 sequence: CASSGPTTGELFF. CDR3 DNA: TGTGCCAGCAGTGGACCCACCACCGGGGAGCTGTTTTTT. Filled out from reference TRBV5-6 and TRBJ2-2, the complete variable domain reads DAGVTQSPTHLIKTRGQQVTLRCSPKSGHDTVSWYQQALGQGPQFIFQYYEEEERQRGNFPDRFSGHQFPNYSSELNVNALLLGDSALYLCASSGPTTGELFFGEGSRLTVL.

Points on this clone: Sequence at one end of the junction differs from germline and may be a read error. CDR3 residues: CASSLGPRGSPLSSYNEQFF. CDR3 coding DNA: TGTGCTAGCAGCTTAGGGCCCAGGGGTTCCCCTCTGAGCTCCTACAATGAGCAGTTCTTC. The V gene is TRBV7-7, the J gene TRBJ2-1; D is perhaps TRBD1 (6 bases). CDR1 is SSHAT, CDR2 FNYEAQ, per germline (reference sequence). The CDR3 is 20 amino acids.

This clone turned up a few times. The J gene is TRBJ1-2, the V gene TRBV7-9; D call uncertain. This CDR3 is 15 amino acids long. V lost 3 bases and J lost 0, with 11 bases in between. Germline CDR1 is SEHNR and CDR2 is FQNEAQ (reference sequence). Here the CDR3 DNA reads TGTGCCAGCAGCTTTGGGCCAGGAGCTAACTATGGCTACACCTTC. It specifies CASSFGPGANYGYTF.

The chain recombines TRBV6-1 with TRBJ2-1; 12 bases match TRBD2. After removal of 5 bases from V and 9 bases from J, the junction contained 5 bases not matched to a gene. The CDR3 totals 14 residues. Germline CDR1 MNHNS, CDR2 SASEGT. CDR3 sequence (DNA): TGTGCCAGCAGTCCTAGCGGGAGGGTGGCTGAGCAGTTCTTC. This gives the protein CASSPSGRVAEQFF.

This chain uses TRBV29-1 with TRBJ2-6, with D possibly matching TRBD1 (6 bases). This CDR3 is built from 14 residues. Germline V CDR1 and CDR2: SQVTM, ANQGSEA. Trimming cost V 5 bases and J 1 base, with 9 bases left between them. This chain's CDR3 is CSVLTGSGANVLTF. The CDR3 coding sequence is TGCAGCGTTCTGACAGGATCTGGGGCCAACGTCCTGACTTTC. The entire variable domain, with the rest obtained from reference TRBV29-1 and TRBJ2-6, is as follows: SAVISQKPSRDICQRGTSLTIQCQVDSQVTMMFWYRQQPGQSLTLIATANQGSEATYESGFVIDKFPISRPNLTFSTLTVSNMSPEDSSIYLCSVLTGSGANVLTFGAGSRLTVL.

This clone appeared a single time. The chain is built from TRBV30 and TRBJ1-3; TRBD1 agrees at 7 bases. The V gene end was trimmed by 7 bases and the J gene end by 2 bases; junction bases not matched to a gene: 5. The CDR3 covers 13 residues. From germline, CDR1 is GTSNPN and CDR2 SVGIG (reference sequence). The CDR3 region is CASGQYPGNTIYF. For the CDR3, the DNA is TGTGCCTCGGGACAGTACCCTGGAAACACCATATATTTT.

There are a few counts of this clone. The DNA is left out, because the CDR3 cannot be placed on it with certainty; the CDR3 is given as TCRdb lists it. The rearrangement joins TRBV5-1 to TRBJ1-2; the table's TRBD1 call for D was not verified on the DNA. Inclusive of both ends, the CDR3 amounts to 15 amino acids. Per germline, CDR1 SGHRS and CDR2 YFSETQ. The CDR3 reads CASSLEGVVGPGYTF.

The genes are TRBV25-1 and TRBJ2-1; D remains ambiguous. The V end was cut by 4 bases, the J end by 6 bases, with 13 bases between. CDR1 and CDR2 from the germline V gene are MGHDK and SYGVNS. This CDR3 is 14 amino acids long. CDR3 residues: CASSGLGTINEQFF. The CDR3 bases are TGTGCCAGCAGTGGATTGGGAACGATCAATGAGCAGTTCTTC.

The V and J genes are TRBV19 and TRBJ1-5; 8 bases agree with TRBD1. In germline, CDR1 is LNHDA, CDR2 SQIVND (reference sequence). The CDR3 has 16 residues. Unmatched junction bases numbered 5, after V lost 4 bases and J lost 0 bases. CDR3 sequence: CASSRTGLHSNQPQHF. Here the CDR3 DNA reads TGTGCCAGTAGTAGGACAGGGCTTCATAGCAATCAGCCCCAGCATTTT.

A single count supports this clone. The rearrangement links TRBV20-1 to TRBJ2-5; D remains ambiguous. Per the germline V gene, CDR1 is DFQATT and CDR2 is SNEGSKA (reference sequence). The V end lost 2 bases, the J end lost 4 bases, and 5 bases lay between the germline ends. This CDR3 is 11 amino acids long. This CDR3 is CSARSGETQYF. In DNA form, the CDR3 reads TGCAGTGCTAGATCTGGAGAGACCCAGTACTTC.

This clone was picked up one time. The genes are TRBV5-6 and TRBJ2-5; D possibly corresponds to TRBD2 (6 bases). Per the germline V gene, CDR1 is SGHDT and CDR2 is YYEEEE. The CDR3 is 15 residues long. V lost 4 bases and J lost 7, with 20 bases in between. CDR3 protein: CASSLGGDFRRTQYF. The CDR3 DNA sequence: TGTGCCAGCAGCCTCGGTGGGGACTTCCGTCGGACCCAGTACTTC.

The V gene is TRBV5-1, the J gene TRBJ2-7, with TRBD2 identical over 12 bases. Germline V gives CDR1 SGHRS, CDR2 YFSETQ. The CDR3 is 16 amino acids. Trimming removed 3 bases from V and 1 base from J; junction bases left unmatched: 5. The CDR3 nucleotides read TGCGCCAGCAGCTACAATGGACTAGCGGGATCCTACGAGCAGTACTTC. Translating it yields CASSYNGLAGSYEQYF.